This T cell receptor (beta chain) was observed in a study of beta chain features in type 1 diabetes. Whole-study results and caveats: In comparison with healthy donors, patients had naive, central memory and Treg TCRB repertoires that appeared more similar.

Expressed TCRB transcripts were sequenced because the entire RNA isolate underwent reverse transcription. Deep immunoSEQ sequencing covered naive, central memory and regulatory T cell samples. Measured with immunoSEQ multiplex PCR; TCRdb has only the in-frame clones, and not every one. The top ten hold around 0.02% of the sample, which has under 950,000 clones, roughly a sixth seen once. This clone has just a few counts. The antigen is undetermined. The sequenced material came from naive CD4+ T cells from blood. This sequence was found in a woman aged 18-29 years in good health.

The CDR3 nucleotides read TGTGCCAGCAGCCTGCACAATCAGCCCCAGCATTTT. Amino acid sequence: CASSLHNQPQHF. The rearrangement uses TRBV11-2 and TRBJ1-5; no clear D. This CDR3 has 12 amino acids. Germline values: CDR1 SGHAT, CDR2 FQNNGV. Trimming took 5 bases from V and 3 from J, leaving 5 bases between them.